What follows is one TCR beta chain and its context. The data derive from a study of blood T cell repertoires in COVID-19. About the research overall: Sites across the United States, Italy and Spain contributed samples from acute and convalescent COVID-19. Sample material is recorded as cDNA or gDNA derived from T cells, B-cell-depleted T cells, or PBMCs.

In the authors' workflow: From reference gene primer amplification, estimates of nucleated cell counts were derived. The method was immunoSEQ multiplex PCR; TCRdb's version includes in-frame clones alone and lacks a portion of them. The V and J calls and the clone size are those of that table, but D and trimming were determined from the DNA. The table has approximately 270,000 clones, around nine tenths seen once; the top ten hold roughly 8.5%. The germline gives CDR1 LNHDA, CDR2 SQIVND (reference sequence). J was trimmed by 5 bases and V by 4 bases; bases with no gene match: 11. This CDR3 has 15 amino acids.

The source of this sequence is a man between 35 and 55 years old with active or convalescent COVID-19. The rearrangement joins TRBV19 to TRBJ2-7, with 7 bases identical to TRBD1. Sample: peripheral blood. CDR3: CASSNRDRVVDEQYF. DNA for the CDR3: TGTGCCAGTAGTAACCGAGACAGGGTAGTAGACGAGCAGTACTTC.